These 14 T cell receptor beta chains originate from one sample sequenced in a study of regulatory T cells in long-lasting Graves disease. CDR3-region Arm-PCR and iRepertoire HTBI primers produced the TCR beta libraries. One entry per CDR3 protein, called by TCRdb with MiXCR from the multiplex PCR reads. The sample has approximately 350,000 distinct CDR3 sequences; around 23% are singletons. The time point: persistent/refractory GD, antithyroid drugs over 5 years with positive TRAb. From RNA extracted from PBMCs, the TCR library was made. The sample in question was peripheral blood mononuclear cells (PBMCs), obtained when the disease was refractory, from a patient treated with antithyroid drugs. The receptors here all came from a woman aged 40 to 55 with Graves disease.

The chain links TRBV4-1 to TRBJ2-2; possibly TRBD2 for D (5 bases). The germline CDR1 and CDR2 sequences are MGHRA and YSYEKL. The V end lost 2 bases, the J end lost 0 bases, and 16 bases lay between the germline ends. CDR3 length equals 18 residues. The CDR3 nucleotides read TGCGCCAGCAGCCAAAACCGCCGGGATCTTTCGAACACCGGGGAGCTGTTTTTT. Protein: CASSQNRRDLSNTGELFF.

This sequence joins TRBV24-1 and TRBJ2-1; tentative D call: TRBD2 (5 bases). The CDR3 runs 17 residues. Germline CDR1 reads KGHDR; CDR2 reads SFDVKD. Between the trimmed V and J ends, which lost 3 bases and 4 bases, there was a span of 18 bases. CDR3 sequence (DNA): TGTGCCACCAGTGATCCCACGAGCGTGGGAGTTTACAATGAGCAGTTCTTC. Its translation: CATSDPTSVGVYNEQFF.

Turning to this clonotype: Since a far larger clone is one base different, this is likely a read error. The chain is built from TRBV7-9 and TRBJ2-2; TRBD1 matches at 7 bases. CDR3 length equals 15 residues. CDR1 and CDR2 from the germline V gene are SEHNR and FQNEAQ (reference sequence). The DNA of the CDR3 is TGTGCCAGCAGCCTCGGACAGGTCGACACCGGGGAGCTGCTTTTT. This gives the protein CASSLGQVDTGELLF.

Ten or more counts support this clonotype. The V and J genes are TRBV29-1 and TRBJ2-5, with TRBD1 as a possible D gene (6 bases). Germline-derived CDR1 and CDR2 are SQVTM and ANQGSEA. Between the trimmed V and J ends, which lost 7 bases and 0 bases, there was a span of 12 bases. The CDR3 has 13 residues. The CDR3 is CSAARTDQETQYF. In DNA, the CDR3 is TGCAGCGCCGCCCGGACAGACCAAGAGACCCAGTACTTC.

The rearrangement links TRBV6-2 or TRBV6-3 to TRBJ2-1; D is unresolved. This CDR3 has 15 amino acids. V shed 1 base and J shed 2 bases, with 9 bases lying between them. The germline V gene has CDR1 MNHEY and CDR2 SVGEGT. The CDR3 reads CASSYWRSTYNEQFF. The CDR3 coding sequence is TGTGCCAGCAGTTACTGGCGCAGCACCTACAATGAGCAGTTCTTC.

Many counts were recorded for this clonotype. The rearrangement joins TRBV6-2 or TRBV6-3 to TRBJ2-5; either TRBD1 or TRBD2 may supply D (5 bases each). V lost 0 bases and J lost 5, with 19 bases in between. The CDR3 spans 17 residues. Per the germline V gene, CDR1 is MNHEY and CDR2 is SVGEGT. The CDR3 nucleotides are TGTGCCAGCAGTTACTCCACGCTTGGGGGTTCCTGGGAGACCCAGTACTTC. This translates into CASSYSTLGGSWETQYF.

This chain connects TRBV9 to TRBJ2-1; D may be TRBD2 (6 bases). CDR3 length: 18 residues. CDR1 and CDR2 from the germline V gene are SGDLS and YYNGEE. V lost 3 bases to trimming and J lost 0 bases, with 19 bases between them. The CDR3 DNA reads TGTGCCAGCAGCGGGAGTAGCGGAGGCGACAGCTCCTACAATGAGCAGTTCTTC. Protein sequence: CASSGSSGGDSSYNEQFF.

This clonotype was seen many times. The J gene is TRBJ2-7, the V gene TRBV11-2; D might be TRBD2 (6 bases). This CDR3 region has 14 residues. Germline V CDR1 and CDR2: SGHAT, FQNNGV. Trimming removed 5 bases at V and 5 bases at J, with 16 bases between. The chain's CDR3 is CASSRLEGRHEQYF. The CDR3 bases are TGTGCCAGCAGCCGTTTGGAGGGGAGACACGAGCAGTACTTC.

The sample holds a few counts of this clonotype. V and J are TRBV29-1 and TRBJ1-1, with D maybe TRBD1 (6 bases). CDR1 and CDR2 (germline): SQVTM, ANQGSEA. This CDR3 comprises 11 residues. This CDR3 is CRTGIVTEAFF. CDR3 nucleotides: TGCAGAACAGGGATCGTGACTGAAGCTTTCTTT.

Many counts were recorded for this clonotype. J is TRBJ2-7 and V is TRBV29-1; possibly TRBD2 for D (6 bases). The V gene's germline CDR1 is SQVTM and CDR2 ANQGSEA. The CDR3 is 12 residues long. V shed 6 bases and J shed 3 bases, with 12 bases lying between them. CDR3 sequence reads: CSVRDSRYEQYF. The CDR3 DNA is TGCAGCGTCCGGGACTCCCGCTACGAGCAGTACTTC.

This clonotype was picked up many times. The chain uses TRBV6-1 and TRBJ2-7; possible D gene TRBD1, 6 bases. V dropped 6 bases and J dropped 6 bases, with 21 bases sitting between them. The CDR3 extends over 15 amino acids. Germline V gene lookup returns CDR1 MNHNS and CDR2 SASEGT. The CDR3 is CASRPRDKDLLEQYF. For the CDR3, the DNA is TGTGCCAGCAGGCCCAGGGACAAGGATCTGCTCGAGCAGTACTTC.

This clonotype came up a few times. The J gene is TRBJ2-7, the V gene TRBV9; possible D gene TRBD2, 5 bases. This CDR3 has 15 residues. V lost 0 bases and J lost 3, with 13 bases in between. Germline V gives CDR1 SGDLS, CDR2 YYNGEE. For the CDR3, the DNA is TGTGCCAGCAGCGTAGCTCTCGGGGTACTCTACGAGCAGTACTTC. This encodes CASSVALGVLYEQYF.

This clonotype was detected a few times. The V gene is TRBV20-1, the J gene TRBJ1-1; 7 nucleotides line up with TRBD1. This CDR3 region has 14 residues. Germline CDR1 and CDR2: DFQATT and SNEGSKA (reference sequence). Trimming took 5 bases from V and 1 from J; bases not matched to a gene: 7. In nucleotides, the CDR3 is TGCAGTGCTCTCCACGACAGGGAGAACACTGAAGCTTTCTTT. Encoded protein: CSALHDRENTEAFF.

This sequence joins TRBV13 and TRBJ1-1; possible D gene TRBD1, 6 bases. The CDR3 consists of 17 residues. Germline loops: CDR1 PRHDT, CDR2 FYEKMQ (reference sequence). V gave up 5 bases and J gave up 3 bases, with 22 bases separating them. The CDR3 region has the DNA TGTGCCAGCAGCCCCTTAGGGGGGGTGGATATGGACACTGAAGCTTTCTTT. Amino acids: CASSPLGGVDMDTEAFF.